This T cell receptor (beta chain) was captured by sequencing in a study of T-cell memory formation after mild COVID-19. J gave up 8 bases and V 3 bases, and 8 bases lay outside the gene matches. The germline V gene has CDR1 SEHNR and CDR2 FQNEAQ (reference sequence). This CDR3 spans 15 amino acids. This clonotype was counted at least ten times. One entry per CDR3 protein results from TCRdb running MiXCR on the 5' RACE reads. The profile shows about 150,000 distinct CDR3 sequences, roughly 15% of them singletons. The specimen sequenced was PBMCs or a T cell subset sorted from them (not recorded which). J is TRBJ2-1 and V is TRBV7-9, with 9 bases aligning to TRBD2. The origin of this receptor is an adult woman who had mild COVID-19 (a few samples of this study predate the infection). Cell type and time point are not known. The chain's CDR3 is CASSLRSGSRDEQFF. Here the CDR3 DNA reads TGTGCCAGCAGCTTGCGTAGCGGGAGTCGCGATGAGCAGTTCTTC.